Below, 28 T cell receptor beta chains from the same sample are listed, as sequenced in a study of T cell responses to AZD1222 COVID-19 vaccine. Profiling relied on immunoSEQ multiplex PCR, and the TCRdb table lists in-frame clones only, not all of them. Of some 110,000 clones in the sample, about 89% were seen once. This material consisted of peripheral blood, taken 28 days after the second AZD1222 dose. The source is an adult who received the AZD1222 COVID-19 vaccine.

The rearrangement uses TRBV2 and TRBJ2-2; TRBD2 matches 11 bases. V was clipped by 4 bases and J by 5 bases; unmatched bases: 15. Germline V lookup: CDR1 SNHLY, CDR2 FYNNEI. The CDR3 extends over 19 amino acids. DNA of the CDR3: TGTGCCAGCAGTGGAATAAGGGTCATAGCGGGAGGGAGGACCGGGGAGCTGTTTTTT. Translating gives CASSGIRVIAGGRTGELFF. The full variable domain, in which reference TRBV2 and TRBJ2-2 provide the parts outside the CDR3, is EPEVTQTPSHQVTQMGQEVILRCVPISNHLYFYWYRQILGQKVEFLVSFYNNEISEKSEIFDDQFSVERPDGSNFTLKIRSTKLEDSAMYFCASSGIRVIAGGRTGELFFGEGSRLTVL.

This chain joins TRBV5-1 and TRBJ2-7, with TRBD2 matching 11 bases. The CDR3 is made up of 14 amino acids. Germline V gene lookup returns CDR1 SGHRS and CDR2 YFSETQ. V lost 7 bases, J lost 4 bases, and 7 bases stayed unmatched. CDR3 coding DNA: TGCGCCAGCTCGACTAGCGGGGAAGCGTACGAGCAGTACTTC. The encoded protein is CASSTSGEAYEQYF.

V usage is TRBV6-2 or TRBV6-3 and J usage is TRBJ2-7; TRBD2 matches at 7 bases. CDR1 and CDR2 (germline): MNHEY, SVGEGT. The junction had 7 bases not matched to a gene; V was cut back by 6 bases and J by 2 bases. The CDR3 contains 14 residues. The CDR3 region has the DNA TGTGCCAGCAGCCTGGGACTAAAAACCTACGAGCAGTACTTC. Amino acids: CASSLGLKTYEQYF.

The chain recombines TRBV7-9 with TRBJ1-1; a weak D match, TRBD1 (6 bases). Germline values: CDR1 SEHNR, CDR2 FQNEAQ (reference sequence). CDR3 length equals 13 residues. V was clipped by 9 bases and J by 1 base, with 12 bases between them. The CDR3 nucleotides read TGTGCCAGTACCTGGGGGGCGAACACTGAAGCTTTCTTT. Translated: CASTWGANTEAFF.

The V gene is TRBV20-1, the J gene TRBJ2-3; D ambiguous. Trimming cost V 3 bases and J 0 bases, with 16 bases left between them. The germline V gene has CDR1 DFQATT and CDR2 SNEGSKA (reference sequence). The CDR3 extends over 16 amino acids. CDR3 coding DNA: TGCAGTGCTAGTCTCCGGGCCTTGACTAGCACAGATACGCAGTATTTT. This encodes CSASLRALTSTDTQYF.

DNA for the CDR3: TGTGCCTGGAGTCAGGGGCAGGGGCATTCACCCCTCCACTTT. This sequence encodes CAWSQGQGHSPLHF. The chain has TRBV30 and TRBJ1-6; the D gene is possibly TRBD1 (6 bases). CDR3 length: 14 amino acids. Between the trimmed V and J ends, which lost 2 bases and 8 bases, there was a span of 13 bases. Germline assignment: CDR1 GTSNPN and CDR2 SVGIG (reference sequence). Using reference TRBV30 and TRBJ1-6 for the parts outside the CDR3, the full variable domain is SQTIHQWPATLVQPVGSPLSLECTVEGTSNPNLYWYRQAAGRGLQLLFYSVGIGQISSEVPQNLSASRPQDRQFILSSKKLLLSDSGFYLCAWSQGQGHSPLHFGNGTRLTVT.

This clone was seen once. The CDR3 DNA sequence: TGTGCCAGCAGCGTGCGGACTAGCGGGGACCTTCGCCATGAGCAGTTCTTC. This codes for CASSVRTSGDLRHEQFF. The V gene is TRBV9, the J gene TRBJ2-1, with TRBD2 identical over 12 bases. Germline V gives CDR1 SGDLS, CDR2 YYNGEE. This CDR3 region has 17 residues. V shed 2 bases and J 8 bases; nucleotides not matched to a gene: 11. The complete variable domain, with remaining parts taken from reference TRBV9 and TRBJ2-1, reads DSGVTQTPKHLITATGQRVTLRCSPRSGDLSVYWYQQSLDQGLQFLIQYYNGEERAKGNILERFSAQQFPDLHSELNLSSLELGDSALYFCASSVRTSGDLRHEQFFGPGTRLTVL.

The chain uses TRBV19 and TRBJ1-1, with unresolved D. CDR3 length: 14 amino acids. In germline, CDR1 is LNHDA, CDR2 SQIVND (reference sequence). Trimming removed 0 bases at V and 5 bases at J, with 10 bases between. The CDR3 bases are TGTGCCAGTAGTATAGATCTGGAAGGGACTGAAGCTTTCTTT. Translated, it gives CASSIDLEGTEAFF. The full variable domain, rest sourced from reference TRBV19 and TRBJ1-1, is DGGITQSPKYLFRKEGQNVTLSCEQNLNHDAMYWYRQDPGQGLRLIYYSQIVNDFQKGDIAEGYSVSREKKESFPLTVTSAQKNPTAFYLCASSIDLEGTEAFFGQGTRLTVV.

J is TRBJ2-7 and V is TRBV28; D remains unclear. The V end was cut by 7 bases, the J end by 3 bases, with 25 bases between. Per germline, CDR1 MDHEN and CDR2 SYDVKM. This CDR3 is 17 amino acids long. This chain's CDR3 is CASTPLAPLEVGYEQYF. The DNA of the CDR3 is TGTGCCAGCACCCCACTCGCCCCTCTCGAGGTCGGCTACGAGCAGTACTTC.

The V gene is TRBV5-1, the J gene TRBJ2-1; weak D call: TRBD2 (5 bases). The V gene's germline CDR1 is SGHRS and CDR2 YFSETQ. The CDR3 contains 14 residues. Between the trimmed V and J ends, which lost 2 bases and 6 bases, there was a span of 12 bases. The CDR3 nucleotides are TGCGCCAGCAGCTTAACTAGAATGGTCAATGAGCAGTTCTTC. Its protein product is CASSLTRMVNEQFF.

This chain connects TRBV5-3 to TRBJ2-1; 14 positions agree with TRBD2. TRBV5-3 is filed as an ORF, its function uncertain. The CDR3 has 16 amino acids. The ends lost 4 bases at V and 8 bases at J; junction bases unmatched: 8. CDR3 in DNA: TGTGCCAGAAGCCTGAACGGACTAGCGGGAGGCCATGAGCAGTTCTTC. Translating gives CARSLNGLAGGHEQFF.

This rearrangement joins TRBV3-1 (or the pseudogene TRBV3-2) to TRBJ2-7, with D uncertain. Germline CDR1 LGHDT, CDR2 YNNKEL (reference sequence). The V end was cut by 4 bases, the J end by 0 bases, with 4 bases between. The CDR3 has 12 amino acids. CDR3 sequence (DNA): TGTGCCAGCAGCCTGCTCTCCTACGAGCAGTACTTC. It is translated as CASSLLSYEQYF.

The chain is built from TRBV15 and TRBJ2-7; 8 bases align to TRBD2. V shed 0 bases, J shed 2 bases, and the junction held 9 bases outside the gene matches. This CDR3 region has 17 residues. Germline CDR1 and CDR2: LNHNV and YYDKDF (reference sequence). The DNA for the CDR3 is TGTGCCACCAGCAGAGATTCGGGAGCGGGAGTCCCCTACGAGCAGTACTTC. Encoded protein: CATSRDSGAGVPYEQYF.

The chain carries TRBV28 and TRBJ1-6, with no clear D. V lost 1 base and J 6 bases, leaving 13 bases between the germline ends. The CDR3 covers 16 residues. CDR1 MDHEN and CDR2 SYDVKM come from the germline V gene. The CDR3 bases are TGTGCCAGCAGTTTATTTCTCACAAGTATTAATTCACCCCTCCACTTT. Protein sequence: CASSLFLTSINSPLHF.

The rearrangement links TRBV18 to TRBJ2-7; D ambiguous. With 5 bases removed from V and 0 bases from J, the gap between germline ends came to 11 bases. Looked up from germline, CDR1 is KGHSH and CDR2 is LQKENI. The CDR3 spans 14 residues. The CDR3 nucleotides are TGTGCCAGCTCAGTACAGACCTCCTCCTACGAGCAGTACTTC. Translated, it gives CASSVQTSSYEQYF. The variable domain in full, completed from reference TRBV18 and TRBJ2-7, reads NAGVMQNPRHLVRRRGQEARLRCSPMKGHSHVYWYRQLPEEGLKFMVYLQKENIIDESGMPKERFSAEFPKEGPSILRIQQVVRGDSAAYFCASSVQTSSYEQYFGPGTRLTVT.

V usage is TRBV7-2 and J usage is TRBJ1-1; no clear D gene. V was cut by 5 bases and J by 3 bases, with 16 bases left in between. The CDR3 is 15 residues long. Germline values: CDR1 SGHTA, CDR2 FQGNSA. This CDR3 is CASSPSTVLYTEAFF. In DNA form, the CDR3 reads TGTGCCAGCAGCCCCTCCACCGTTCTGTACACTGAAGCTTTCTTT.

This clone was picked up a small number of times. Written as DNA, the CDR3 is TGTGCCAGCTCCCCGGATAGAGAGATGAACACTGAAGCTTTCTTT. Translating it yields CASSPDREMNTEAFF. This chain joins TRBV18 and TRBJ1-1; no definite D call. From germline, CDR1 is KGHSH and CDR2 LQKENI. V was shortened by 6 bases and J by 0 bases, with 14 bases between the two germline ends. The CDR3 has 15 residues.

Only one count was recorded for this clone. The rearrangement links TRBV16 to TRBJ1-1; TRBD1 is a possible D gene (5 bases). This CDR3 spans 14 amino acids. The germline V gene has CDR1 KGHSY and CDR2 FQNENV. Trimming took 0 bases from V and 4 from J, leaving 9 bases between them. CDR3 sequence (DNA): TGTGCCAGCAGCCAATCTGGGGGTCCCACTGAAGCTTTCTTT. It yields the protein CASSQSGGPTEAFF.

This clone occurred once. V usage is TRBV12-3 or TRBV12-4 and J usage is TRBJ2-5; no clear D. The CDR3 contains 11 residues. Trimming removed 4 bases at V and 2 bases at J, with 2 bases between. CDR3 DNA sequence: TGTGCCAGCAGTTATCAAGAGACCCAGTACTTC. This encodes CASSYQETQYF.

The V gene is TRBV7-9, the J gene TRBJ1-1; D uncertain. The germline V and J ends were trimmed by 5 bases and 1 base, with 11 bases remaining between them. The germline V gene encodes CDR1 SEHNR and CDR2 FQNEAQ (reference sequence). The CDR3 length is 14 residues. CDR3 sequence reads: CASSHEAPNTEAFF. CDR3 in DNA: TGTGCCAGCAGCCACGAGGCCCCGAACACTGAAGCTTTCTTT.

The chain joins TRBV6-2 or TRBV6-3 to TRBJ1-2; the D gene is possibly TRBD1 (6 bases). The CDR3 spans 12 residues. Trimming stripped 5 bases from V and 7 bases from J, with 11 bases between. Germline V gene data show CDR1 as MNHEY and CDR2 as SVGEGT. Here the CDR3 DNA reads TGTGCCAGCAGTCACAGGGACGGTGGCTACACCTTC. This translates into CASSHRDGGYTF.

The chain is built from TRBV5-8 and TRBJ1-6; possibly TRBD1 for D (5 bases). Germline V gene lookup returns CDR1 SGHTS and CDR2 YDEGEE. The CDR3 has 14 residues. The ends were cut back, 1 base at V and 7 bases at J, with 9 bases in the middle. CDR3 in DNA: TGTGCCAGCAGCTTGACGGCAGGGAATTCACCCCTCCACTTT. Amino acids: CASSLTAGNSPLHF.

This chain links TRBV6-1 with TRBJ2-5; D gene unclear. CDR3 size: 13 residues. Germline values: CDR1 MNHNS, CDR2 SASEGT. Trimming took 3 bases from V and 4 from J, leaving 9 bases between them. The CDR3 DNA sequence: TGTGCCAGCAGTGAGATGGGTGGAGAGACCCAGTACTTC. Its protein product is CASSEMGGETQYF.

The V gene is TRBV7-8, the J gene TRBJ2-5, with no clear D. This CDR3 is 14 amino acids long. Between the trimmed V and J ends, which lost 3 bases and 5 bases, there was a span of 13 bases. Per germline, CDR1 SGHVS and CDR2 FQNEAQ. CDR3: CASSFFRLGETQYF. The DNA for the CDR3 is TGTGCCAGCAGCTTCTTTCGGTTGGGGGAGACCCAGTACTTC.

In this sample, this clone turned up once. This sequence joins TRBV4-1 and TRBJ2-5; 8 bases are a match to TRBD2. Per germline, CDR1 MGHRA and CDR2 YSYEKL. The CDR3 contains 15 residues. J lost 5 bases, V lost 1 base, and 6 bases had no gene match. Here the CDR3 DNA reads TGCGCCAGCAGCCAAGTTGCGGGGGGACTGGAGACCCAGTACTTC. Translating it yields CASSQVAGGLETQYF.

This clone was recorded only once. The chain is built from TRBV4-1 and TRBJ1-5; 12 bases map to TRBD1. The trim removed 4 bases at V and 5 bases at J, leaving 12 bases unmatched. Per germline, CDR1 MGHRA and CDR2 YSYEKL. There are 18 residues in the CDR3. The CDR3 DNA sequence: TGCGCCAGCAGCCCAAAAGGACCGGGACAGGGGGCCGATCAGCCCCAGCATTTT. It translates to CASSPKGPGQGADQPQHF.

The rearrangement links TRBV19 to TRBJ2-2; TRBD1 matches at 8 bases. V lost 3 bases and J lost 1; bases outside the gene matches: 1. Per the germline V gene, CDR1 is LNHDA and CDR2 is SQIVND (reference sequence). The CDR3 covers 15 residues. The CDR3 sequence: CASSIGQGNTGELFF. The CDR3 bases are TGTGCCAGTAGTATTGGACAGGGGAACACCGGGGAGCTGTTTTTT.

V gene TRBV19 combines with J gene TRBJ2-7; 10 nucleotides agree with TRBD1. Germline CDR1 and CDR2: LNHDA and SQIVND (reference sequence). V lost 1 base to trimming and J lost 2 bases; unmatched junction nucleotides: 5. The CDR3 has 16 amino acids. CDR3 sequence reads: CASSIGSGTGAYEQYF. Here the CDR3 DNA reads TGTGCCAGTAGTATAGGGTCCGGGACAGGGGCCTACGAGCAGTACTTC.